The 31 T cell receptor beta chains reported below all come from one sample, sequenced in a study of shared clonotypes between healthy human individuals. Some clones are missing from TCRdb's copy, which holds only in-frame ones; the method was immunoSEQ multiplex PCR. The sample contains about 2.5 million clones, roughly 92% of which appear only once. The specimen was naive CD4+ T cells from PBMCs. Documented subset: CD45RA+ positively selected. The receptor set was obtained from a man aged 18 to 30 in good health. Some clones in this sample may be carry-over from other donors' samples.

V gene TRBV2 combines with J gene TRBJ2-5; 9 bases are a match to TRBD2. The CDR3 is made up of 15 amino acids. CDR1 is SNHLY and CDR2 is FYNNEI in the germline V gene. V lost 8 bases and J lost 6; bases outside the gene matches: 13. CDR3 protein: CASYGLAGGPQTQYF. The DNA for the CDR3 is TGTGCCAGCTACGGCCTGGCGGGAGGGCCACAGACCCAGTACTTC.

This chain links TRBV18 with TRBJ1-1; the D gene is possibly TRBD1 (6 bases). V lost 5 bases to trimming and J lost 1 base, with 11 bases between them. CDR1 is KGHSH and CDR2 is LQKENI in the germline V gene. This CDR3 is 14 amino acids long. This chain's CDR3 is CASSAGTPNTEAFF. In DNA form, the CDR3 reads TGTGCCAGCTCAGCCGGGACACCGAACACTGAAGCTTTCTTT.

J is TRBJ1-3 and V is TRBV19; 7 bases map to TRBD1. The J segment lost 3 bases and the V segment lost 6 bases, leaving 8 bases of the junction unmatched. Germline lookup yields CDR1 LNHDA and CDR2 SQIVND (reference sequence). This CDR3 region has 15 residues. In DNA, the CDR3 is TGTGCCAGTAGCCTCGACAGGGAGCGTGGAAACACCATATATTTT. Protein product: CASSLDRERGNTIYF.

Worth noting for this clone: Other nucleotide sequences in the sample specify the same CDR3. The V gene is TRBV18, the J gene TRBJ2-5; the match to TRBD2 covers 9 bases. V lost 6 bases and J lost 2; bases outside the gene matches: 4. The length of the CDR3 is 14 residues. Germline lookup yields CDR1 KGHSH and CDR2 LQKENI. The CDR3 DNA reads as TGTGCCAGCTCGCGAGCGGGAGGACAAGAGACCCAGTACTTC. Its protein is CASSRAGGQETQYF.

V usage is TRBV7-6 and J usage is TRBJ2-1; D call uncertain. This CDR3 has 15 amino acids. Trimming shortened V by 2 bases and J by 8 bases, and 16 bases separated the two germline ends. Germline V CDR1 and CDR2: SGHVS, FNYEAQ. CDR3 protein: CASSLNPASRDEQFF. The DNA for the CDR3 is TGTGCCAGCAGCTTAAACCCGGCTTCCCGGGATGAGCAGTTCTTC.

The V call is TRBV5-1, the J call TRBJ2-3; a possible D gene is TRBD1 (6 bases). Trimming pared 1 base from V and 0 bases from J, leaving 9 bases between. The CDR3 runs 15 residues. Germline V lookup: CDR1 SGHRS, CDR2 YFSETQ. CDR3 amino acids: CASSLYRDSTDTQYF. As DNA, the CDR3 is TGCGCCAGCAGCTTGTACAGGGACAGCACAGATACGCAGTATTTT.

This chain connects TRBV29-1 to TRBJ2-5; no definite D call. Germline CDR1 SQVTM, CDR2 ANQGSEA. Between the trimmed V and J ends, which lost 5 bases and 5 bases, there was a span of 12 bases. The CDR3 runs 12 residues. The CDR3 region is CSVRGGVETQYF. The CDR3 nucleotides are TGCAGCGTTCGTGGCGGAGTGGAGACCCAGTACTTC.

The chain employs TRBV7-9 and TRBJ1-5; 10 bases are shared with TRBD1. V gave up 1 base and J gave up 3 bases; unmatched junction bases: 9. From germline, CDR1 is SEHNR and CDR2 FQNEAQ (reference sequence). CDR3 size: 18 residues. In DNA, the CDR3 is TGTGCCAGCAGCTTAGATCCGGGACAGGGGACCCCCAATCAGCCCCAGCATTTT. Translated, it gives CASSLDPGQGTPNQPQHF.

V usage is TRBV19 and J usage is TRBJ2-1, with TRBD1 matching 7 bases. The germline gives CDR1 LNHDA, CDR2 SQIVND (reference sequence). The junction had 7 bases not matched to a gene; V was cut back by 4 bases and J by 4 bases. CDR3 length: 15 amino acids. CDR3 coding DNA: TGTGCCAGTAGTAGACAGACAGGGTTTTACAATGAGCAGTTCTTC. The encoded protein is CASSRQTGFYNEQFF.

Details on this clone: This same CDR3 is encoded by further DNA sequences in the sample. The chain employs TRBV5-5 and TRBJ1-5; no firm D call. This CDR3 region has 13 residues. Germline values: CDR1 SGHKS, CDR2 YYEKEE (reference sequence). The germline V and J ends were trimmed by 0 bases and 5 bases, with 6 bases remaining between them. The DNA of the CDR3 is TGTGCCAGCAGCTTGGCCGGTGATCAGCCCCAGCATTTT. Residues: CASSLAGDQPQHF. Based on the CDR3 plus reference TRBV5-5 and TRBJ1-5, the full variable domain is DAGVTQSPTHLIKTRGQQVTLRCSPISGHKSVSWYQQVLGQGPQFIFQYYEKEERGRGNFPDRFSARQFPNYSSELNVNALLLGDSALYLCASSLAGDQPQHFGDGTRLSIL.

The chain links TRBV7-2 to TRBJ1-5; no reliable D call. The CDR3 sequence is 13 residues long. V was pared by 5 bases and J by 3 bases, with 8 bases between. Germline V CDR1 and CDR2: SGHTA, FQGNSA. CDR3 DNA sequence: TGTGCCAGCAGCCCCGAGTACAATCAGCCCCAGCATTTT. Its protein is CASSPEYNQPQHF.

J is TRBJ1-1 and V is TRBV27; D gene uncertain. From germline, CDR1 is MNHEY and CDR2 SMNVEV (reference sequence). V was pared by 3 bases and J by 3 bases, with 11 bases between. This CDR3 is 14 amino acids long. The CDR3 is CASSLATLYTEAFF. For the CDR3, the DNA is TGTGCCAGCAGTTTGGCTACGCTGTACACTGAAGCTTTCTTT.

This clone has a single count. Other DNA sequences in this sample translate to the same CDR3. This rearrangement joins TRBV11-2 to TRBJ2-5, with D uncertain. Between the trimmed V and J ends, which lost 3 bases and 4 bases, there was a span of 9 bases. Germline V gene sequence: CDR1 SGHAT, CDR2 FQNNGV. The CDR3 is 13 residues long. The CDR3 protein is CASSLGLGETQYF. CDR3 sequence (DNA): TGTGCCAGCAGCTTGGGCCTGGGAGAGACCCAGTACTTC. Supplemented by reference TRBV11-2 and TRBJ2-5, the full variable domain reads EAGVAQSPRYKIIEKRQSVAFWCNPISGHATLYWYQQILGQGPKLLIQFQNNGVVDDSQLPKDRFSAERLKGVDSTLKIQPAKLEDSAVYLCASSLGLGETQYFGPGTRLLVL.

The chain recombines TRBV7-6 with TRBJ1-5, with D perhaps TRBD1 (5 bases). CDR1 is SGHVS and CDR2 is FNYEAQ in the germline V gene. V gave up 5 bases and J gave up 4 bases, with 18 bases separating them. The CDR3 has 16 amino acids. The CDR3 loop reads CASSPEQDRSNQPQHF. The CDR3, as DNA: TGTGCCAGCAGCCCCGAACAGGACCGTTCAAATCAGCCCCAGCATTTT.

The chain recombines TRBV5-1 with TRBJ2-2; 14 positions match TRBD2. Germline-derived CDR1 and CDR2 are SGHRS and YFSETQ. The CDR3 runs to 20 residues. Trimming cost V 4 bases and J 4 bases; bases outside gene matches: 15. The CDR3 is CASSPRGGLAGEESTGELFF. In DNA form, the CDR3 reads TGCGCCAGCAGCCCCCGAGGGGGACTAGCGGGAGAAGAGTCCACCGGGGAGCTGTTTTTT. The full variable domain, with the rest looked up from reference TRBV5-1 and TRBJ2-2, is KAGVTQTPRYLIKTRGQQVTLSCSPISGHRSVSWYQQTPGQGLQFLFEYFSETQRNKGNFPGRFSGRQFSNSRSEMNVSTLELGDSALYLCASSPRGGLAGEESTGELFFGEGSRLTVL.

The chain couples TRBV5-1 to TRBJ2-7, with D possibly TRBD1 on 5 matching bases. The germline gives CDR1 SGHRS, CDR2 YFSETQ. Trimming took off 1 base at V and 3 bases at J, with 14 bases between the two ends. CDR3 length: 15 amino acids. The CDR3 DNA reads as TGCGCCAGCAGCTTGAAGTCTGACAGTTTCTACGAGCAGTACTTC. Translation gives CASSLKSDSFYEQYF.

The V and J genes are TRBV7-2 and TRBJ2-2, with D uncertain. CDR3 length: 19 residues. Trimming pared 0 bases from V and 5 bases from J, leaving 22 bases between. Germline CDR1 reads SGHTA; CDR2 reads FQGNSA. The CDR3 DNA is TGTGCCAGCAGCTTAGCTACCGTGAAGGTTTTCGTGGGAACCGGGGAGCTGTTTTTT. Translating gives CASSLATVKVFVGTGELFF.

The rearrangement uses TRBV7-2 and TRBJ2-7; 9 nucleotides line up with TRBD2. Unmatched junction bases numbered 7, after V lost 5 bases and J lost 2 bases. The CDR3 runs to 15 residues. Germline CDR1 and CDR2: SGHTA and FQGNSA. In nucleotides, the CDR3 is TGTGCCAGCAGCAGCTTGTCTAGCGGGACCTACGAGCAGTACTTC. Its protein product is CASSSLSSGTYEQYF.

The table lists this clone with a count of one. V and J are TRBV5-1 and TRBJ1-2, with D uncertain. The CDR3 length is 14 residues. The V and J ends lost 0 bases and 1 base respectively, with 7 bases between them. Germline-derived CDR1 and CDR2 are SGHRS and YFSETQ. The CDR3 coding sequence is TGCGCCAGCAGCTTGGAGGCCGTTAACTATGGCTACACCTTC. The encoded protein is CASSLEAVNYGYTF.

The chain recombines TRBV27 with TRBJ1-2; D possibly corresponds to TRBD1 (6 bases). This CDR3 is 13 amino acids long. V was clipped by 2 bases and J by 7 bases, with 11 bases between them. The germline V gene has CDR1 MNHEY and CDR2 SMNVEV (reference sequence). The CDR3 sequence is CASSLRGGLGYTF. In nucleotides, the CDR3 is TGTGCCAGCAGTTTACGAGGGGGACTTGGCTACACCTTC.

The chain recombines TRBV27 with TRBJ2-1; the match to TRBD2 covers 7 bases. V lost 5 bases and J lost 8; bases outside the gene matches: 15. The CDR3 is 16 residues long. Germline V CDR1 and CDR2: MNHEY, SMNVEV (reference sequence). In nucleotides, the CDR3 is TGTGCCAGCAGTACCCGCGGGAGATGGGTGCTATATGAGCAGTTCTTC. Its protein is CASSTRGRWVLYEQFF.

CDR3 protein: CASSLFTPDRDTQYF. DNA of the CDR3: TGTGCCAGCAGCTTATTCACCCCGGACAGGGATACGCAGTATTTT. The genes are TRBV11-2 and TRBJ2-3, with 7 nucleotides matching TRBD1. Germline-derived CDR1 and CDR2 are SGHAT and FQNNGV. J was trimmed by 6 bases and V by 2 bases; bases with no gene match: 8. CDR3 size: 15 residues. Supplemented by reference TRBV11-2 and TRBJ2-3, the full variable domain reads EAGVAQSPRYKIIEKRQSVAFWCNPISGHATLYWYQQILGQGPKLLIQFQNNGVVDDSQLPKDRFSAERLKGVDSTLKIQPAKLEDSAVYLCASSLFTPDRDTQYFGPGTRLTVL.

This chain links TRBV10-3 with TRBJ2-3, with D perhaps TRBD1 (5 bases). CDR3 length: 14 amino acids. The V gene's germline CDR1 is ENHRY and CDR2 SYGVKD. V lost 5 bases and J lost 0, with 9 bases in between. This CDR3 is CAISNRQSTDTQYF. The CDR3 DNA sequence: TGTGCCATCAGTAATCGACAGAGCACAGATACGCAGTATTTT.

This clone was counted once. The chain is built from TRBV9 and TRBJ2-3; possibly TRBD2 for D (6 bases). Deletions cut 0 bases from V and 4 bases from J, with 15 bases between. CDR3 size: 16 residues. Germline lookup yields CDR1 SGDLS and CDR2 YYNGEE. CDR3 residues: CASSVVAVLPPDTQYF. Here the CDR3 DNA reads TGTGCCAGCAGCGTAGTAGCGGTCCTACCCCCAGATACGCAGTATTTT.

J is TRBJ1-3 and V is TRBV18, with 8 bases fitting TRBD1. Germline CDR1 KGHSH, CDR2 LQKENI. V was clipped by 5 bases and J by 4 bases; unmatched bases: 1. The CDR3 loop spans 13 amino acids. DNA of the CDR3: TGTGCCAGCTCAGACAGGGGAGGAAACACCATATATTTT. It encodes CASSDRGGNTIYF. Supplemented by reference TRBV18 and TRBJ1-3, the full variable domain reads NAGVMQNPRHLVRRRGQEARLRCSPMKGHSHVYWYRQLPEEGLKFMVYLQKENIIDESGMPKERFSAEFPKEGPSILRIQQVVRGDSAAYFCASSDRGGNTIYFGEGSWLTVV.

Points on this clone: Within the sample, other DNA sequences also encode this same CDR3. The chain recombines TRBV7-3 with TRBJ2-7, with 7 bases matching TRBD2. CDR1 and CDR2 from the germline V gene are SGHTA and FQGTGA. Trimming cost V 2 bases and J 2 bases; bases outside gene matches: 6. The CDR3 has 15 residues. The CDR3 bases are TGTGCCAGCAGCTTAGGGTCTAGCGGTACCTACGAGCAGTACTTC. As protein: CASSLGSSGTYEQYF. The full variable domain, with the rest looked up from reference TRBV7-3 and TRBJ2-7, is GAGVSQTPSNKVTEKGKYVELRCDPISGHTALYWYRQSLGQGPEFLIYFQGTGAADDSGLPNDRFFAVRPEGSVSTLKIQRTERGDSAVYLCASSLGSSGTYEQYFGPGTRLTVT.

CDR3 in amino acids: CASSLVSLAGNEQFF. DNA for the CDR3: TGTGCCAGCAGCTTAGTTAGTCTAGCGGGCAATGAGCAGTTCTTC. The chain links TRBV5-6 to TRBJ2-1; 8 bases are a match to TRBD2. Germline values: CDR1 SGHDT, CDR2 YYEEEE. This CDR3 contains 15 residues. The ends lost 2 bases at V and 6 bases at J; junction bases unmatched: 7.

The chain recombines TRBV4-1 with TRBJ1-2; 10 bases are a match to TRBD1. Germline values: CDR1 MGHRA, CDR2 YSYEKL. The CDR3 has 16 residues. J gave up 8 bases and V 3 bases, and 12 bases lay outside the gene matches. The CDR3 region is CASSHAGTGDLVGYTF. The CDR3 DNA sequence: TGCGCCAGCAGCCACGCTGGGACAGGGGATTTGGTAGGCTACACCTTC.

The chain combines TRBV19 with TRBJ1-3; D call uncertain. Germline V gene data show CDR1 as LNHDA and CDR2 as SQIVND (reference sequence). V was shortened by 0 bases and J by 0 bases, with 9 bases between the two germline ends. The CDR3 covers 16 residues. CDR3 sequence reads: CASSIEGISSGNTIYF. In DNA form, the CDR3 reads TGTGCCAGTAGTATAGAAGGGATCAGCTCTGGAAACACCATATATTTT.

The V and J genes are TRBV10-3 and TRBJ2-7; the match to TRBD2 covers 8 bases. V shed 0 bases, J shed 6 bases, and the junction held 16 bases outside the gene matches. This CDR3 is 18 amino acids long. The V gene's germline CDR1 is ENHRY and CDR2 SYGVKD. The DNA of the CDR3 is TGTGCCATCAGTGAGTCCCCAGGGCGGGAGGCTAGGACTGGCGAGCAGTACTTC. Amino acids: CAISESPGREARTGEQYF.

The V gene is TRBV28, the J gene TRBJ1-4; no reliable D call. V lost 5 bases and J lost 7, with 11 bases in between. The CDR3 contains 13 residues. CDR1 and CDR2 from the germline V gene are MDHEN and SYDVKM. CDR3 bases: TGTGCCAGCAGTAGACGGTATGGTGAAAAACTGTTTTTT. Protein product: CASSRRYGEKLFF.